Below, 28 T cell receptor beta chains from the same sample are listed, as sequenced in a study of OX40 agonist ivuxolimab in advanced cancers. Clones were sequenced by immunoSEQ multiplex PCR, and TCRdb holds only the in-frame ones, with some missing. In the table there are roughly 75,000 clones, approximately 82% of which are singletons. Sequencing used CD4+ or CD8+ T cells sorted from blood, obtained in a trial of the OX40 agonist ivuxolimab. Receptor source: an adult with an advanced solid tumor such as melanoma, head and neck, liver or kidney cancer.

J is TRBJ1-5 and V is TRBV5-6, with TRBD1 matching over 7 bases. Germline lookup yields CDR1 SGHDT and CDR2 YYEEEE. This CDR3 contains 16 residues. Trimming removed 0 bases from V and 5 bases from J; junction bases left unmatched: 8. The CDR3 DNA reads as TGTGCCAGCAGCTTGGCCGGAGGGGGCTTATATCAGCCCCAGCATTTT. Its translation is CASSLAGGGLYQPQHF.

The chain combines TRBV6-5 with TRBJ2-3, with D unresolved. There are 13 residues in the CDR3. Germline V lookup: CDR1 MNHEY, CDR2 SVGAGI. V lost 2 bases to trimming and J lost 2 bases, with 5 bases between them. The CDR3 region is CASSYQYTDTQYF. The CDR3 bases are TGTGCCAGCAGTTACCAGTACACAGATACGCAGTATTTT.

This clone has more than one count but fewer than ten. The chain has TRBV5-4 and TRBJ2-7, with D maybe TRBD1 (5 bases). CDR3 length: 14 residues. The ends were cut back, 4 bases at V and 3 bases at J, with 14 bases in the middle. Germline V gene sequence: CDR1 SGHNT, CDR2 YYREEE (reference sequence). The CDR3 is CASSRIDRSYEQYF. As DNA, the CDR3 is TGTGCCAGCAGCCGCATTGACAGAAGCTACGAGCAGTACTTC.

This chain connects TRBV11-1 to TRBJ1-2, with D hard to call. The CDR3 runs 15 residues. CDR1 and CDR2 from the germline V gene are SGHAT and FQDESV (reference sequence). The germline V and J ends were trimmed by 2 bases and 3 bases, with 13 bases remaining between them. As DNA, the CDR3 is TGTGCCAGCAGCTTAATAGAGGCCACATACTATGGCTACACCTTC. This codes for CASSLIEATYYGYTF.

A few counts support this clone. The V and J genes are TRBV27 and TRBJ2-5, with 13 bases fitting TRBD2. Germline CDR1 and CDR2: MNHEY and SMNVEV (reference sequence). CDR3 length: 16 residues. Trimming cost V 4 bases and J 4 bases; bases outside gene matches: 6. The CDR3 is CASSSLLAGGGETQYF. CDR3 bases: TGTGCCAGCAGTTCCTTACTAGCGGGGGGGGGAGAGACCCAGTACTTC.

CDR3 coding DNA: TGTGCCAGCTCACCAACCGGGGCCGACACTGAAGCTTTCTTT. Translating gives CASSPTGADTEAFF. V is TRBV18 and J is TRBJ1-1; TRBD1 might be the D (5 bases). The V gene's germline CDR1 is KGHSH and CDR2 LQKENI. The CDR3 is 14 amino acids. V was pared by 2 bases and J by 3 bases, with 10 bases between. Full variable domain (missing parts from reference TRBV18 and TRBJ1-1): NAGVMQNPRHLVRRRGQEARLRCSPMKGHSHVYWYRQLPEEGLKFMVYLQKENIIDESGMPKERFSAEFPKEGPSILRIQQVVRGDSAAYFCASSPTGADTEAFFGQGTRLTVV.

This chain links TRBV28 with TRBJ1-1, with a weak D call TRBD1 (5 bases). CDR3 length equals 12 residues. From germline, CDR1 is MDHEN and CDR2 SYDVKM. Trimming left V 5 bases short and J 5 bases short, with 9 bases between. The CDR3: CASSPRGTEAFF. CDR3 sequence (DNA): TGTGCCAGCAGTCCTAGGGGAACTGAAGCTTTCTTT.

This clone was observed a single time. CDR3 nucleotide sequence: TGTGCCAGCAGCTTAAGGGGGACTAGGAACGGAGATACGCAGTATTTT. Residues: CASSLRGTRNGDTQYF. The chain uses TRBV7-2 and TRBJ2-3, with TRBD2 matching 8 bases. The CDR3 has 16 amino acids. The germline V gene encodes CDR1 SGHTA and CDR2 FQGNSA. The junction had 9 bases not matched to a gene; V was cut back by 2 bases and J by 5 bases.

This clone appeared a single time. The genes are TRBV27 and TRBJ1-6, with a tentative D call TRBD1 (6 bases). The germline V gene has CDR1 MNHEY and CDR2 SMNVEV (reference sequence). Trimming cost V 5 bases and J 1 base, with 15 bases left between them. The CDR3 is 17 residues long. The CDR3 reads CASSGGGGASYNSPLHF. The CDR3, as DNA: TGTGCCAGCAGTGGGGGAGGGGGGGCATCCTATAATTCACCCCTCCACTTT.

The chain carries TRBV7-9 and TRBJ2-2; no clear D. In germline, CDR1 is SEHNR, CDR2 FQNEAQ (reference sequence). The ends were cut back, 7 bases at V and 1 base at J, with 10 bases in the middle. CDR3 length: 14 residues. The CDR3: CASTPLMNTGELFF. The CDR3 coding sequence is TGTGCCAGCACACCCCTAATGAACACCGGGGAGCTGTTTTTT.

This chain joins TRBV4-1 and TRBJ2-2, with D perhaps TRBD1 (5 bases). Trimming pared 1 base from V and 2 bases from J, leaving 11 bases between. The germline V gene has CDR1 MGHRA and CDR2 YSYEKL. The CDR3 has 16 amino acids. The CDR3 DNA reads TGCGCCAGCAGCCAAGGACAGTTTTTCAACACCGGGGAGCTGTTTTTT. It specifies CASSQGQFFNTGELFF.

The chain carries TRBV9 and TRBJ2-1; TRBD2 matches 10 bases. CDR3 length equals 15 residues. Germline CDR1 is SGDLS and CDR2 is YYNGEE. V lost 2 bases to trimming and J lost 8 bases; unmatched junction nucleotides: 7. CDR3 coding DNA: TGTGCCAGCAGCGTCCTAGCGGGAGCAGTATATGAGCAGTTCTTC. This codes for CASSVLAGAVYEQFF.

The rearrangement links TRBV11-1 to TRBJ2-7; a possible D gene is TRBD1 (6 bases). The CDR3 runs to 16 residues. CDR1 is SGHAT and CDR2 is FQDESV in the germline V gene (reference sequence). V lost 1 base and J 2 bases, leaving 15 bases between the germline ends. The CDR3 DNA follows: TGTGCCAGCAGCTTAGATGGGGGCGGACAACCCTACGAGCAGTACTTC. Protein sequence: CASSLDGGGQPYEQYF.

The rearrangement joins TRBV9 to TRBJ2-5; D is ambiguous. In germline, CDR1 is SGDLS, CDR2 YYNGEE. The length of the CDR3 is 12 residues. Trimming took 2 bases from V and 2 from J, leaving 4 bases between them. CDR3 loop: CASSVNQETQYF. In DNA form, the CDR3 reads TGTGCCAGCAGCGTGAATCAAGAGACCCAGTACTTC. The complete variable domain, with remaining parts taken from reference TRBV9 and TRBJ2-5, reads DSGVTQTPKHLITATGQRVTLRCSPRSGDLSVYWYQQSLDQGLQFLIQYYNGEERAKGNILERFSAQQFPDLHSELNLSSLELGDSALYFCASSVNQETQYFGPGTRLLVL.

The chain couples TRBV18 to TRBJ2-1, with 8 bases identical to TRBD1. V gave up 3 bases and J gave up 0 bases; unmatched junction bases: 4. CDR3 size: 16 residues. Germline V lookup: CDR1 KGHSH, CDR2 LQKENI. As DNA, the CDR3 is TGTGCCAGCTCACCGGGACAGGCGAGCTCCTACAATGAGCAGTTCTTC. Its translation: CASSPGQASSYNEQFF.

The rearrangement joins TRBV7-6 to TRBJ1-1; D is possibly TRBD1 (6 bases). The CDR3 covers 18 residues. Germline CDR1 and CDR2: SGHVS and FNYEAQ. The V end lost 1 base, the J end lost 1 base, and 19 bases lay between the germline ends. CDR3 bases: TGTGCCAGCAGCTTAGAGGGGGGAGGTACAGACACGAACACTGAAGCTTTCTTT. Protein sequence: CASSLEGGGTDTNTEAFF.

V usage is TRBV27 and J usage is TRBJ1-2; 10 positions agree with TRBD1. Germline V gene data show CDR1 as MNHEY and CDR2 as SMNVEV (reference sequence). This CDR3 has 17 residues. J was trimmed by 3 bases and V by 0 bases; bases with no gene match: 7. The CDR3 DNA reads as TGTGCCAGCAGTTTATCCCGGACAGGGGGAGCCTACTATGGCTACACCTTC. Protein: CASSLSRTGGAYYGYTF.

V gene TRBV27 combines with J gene TRBJ1-2; D remains ambiguous. The CDR3 is 15 amino acids. Trimming took 2 bases from V and 0 from J, leaving 10 bases between them. Germline V lookup: CDR1 MNHEY, CDR2 SMNVEV (reference sequence). The CDR3 loop reads CASSLGGFSNYGYTF. As DNA, the CDR3 is TGTGCCAGCAGTTTAGGCGGCTTTTCTAACTATGGCTACACCTTC.

V and J are TRBV5-1 and TRBJ1-4; 8 positions agree with TRBD1. CDR3 length equals 16 residues. The trim removed 3 bases at V and 3 bases at J, leaving 7 bases unmatched. Looked up from germline, CDR1 is SGHRS and CDR2 is YFSETQ. Here the CDR3 reads CASSSQGAGSNEKLFF. In DNA, the CDR3 is TGCGCCAGCAGCTCCCAGGGGGCTGGATCTAATGAAAAACTGTTTTTT.

The CDR3 reads CASSVGEGTQYF. DNA for the CDR3: TGTGCCAGCAGCGTAGGGGAAGGGACCCAGTACTTC. This chain joins TRBV9 and TRBJ2-5; D gene unclear. CDR1 SGDLS and CDR2 YYNGEE come from the germline V gene. This CDR3 is built from 12 residues. V was trimmed by 0 bases and J by 7 bases, leaving 7 bases between them.

The J gene is TRBJ1-1, the V gene TRBV19, with D possibly matching TRBD1 (6 bases). This CDR3 has 13 residues. Trimming removed 6 bases at V and 5 bases at J, with 13 bases between. The germline V gene has CDR1 LNHDA and CDR2 SQIVND (reference sequence). CDR3 in DNA: TGTGCCAGTAGGGCAGGGGAAAGGACTGAAGCTTTCTTT. Translated, it gives CASRAGERTEAFF.

CDR3 in amino acids: CATRRGLAGGNEQFF. The DNA for the CDR3 is TGTGCCACCAGGCGCGGACTAGCGGGAGGGAATGAGCAGTTCTTC. The rearrangement joins TRBV15 to TRBJ2-1; 15 bases map to TRBD2. The CDR3 has 15 residues. Germline trimming cut 6 bases from V and 7 bases from J; bases unmatched to any gene: 4. Germline CDR1 and CDR2: LNHNV and YYDKDF (reference sequence).

The V gene is TRBV6-5, the J gene TRBJ1-3; TRBD1 is a possible D gene (6 bases). Germline V gene data show CDR1 as MNHEY and CDR2 as SVGAGI. Trimming pared 2 bases from V and 4 bases from J, leaving 9 bases between. The CDR3 spans 14 residues. The CDR3 region is CASSYDTGGNTIYF. As DNA, the CDR3 is TGTGCCAGCAGTTACGACACAGGGGGAAACACCATATATTTT.

The chain employs TRBV7-9 and TRBJ2-1; 15 bases are shared with TRBD2. CDR3 size: 15 residues. Germline V gene data show CDR1 as SEHNR and CDR2 as FQNEAQ (reference sequence). Trimming took 5 bases from V and 6 from J; bases not matched to a gene: 2. The CDR3 bases are TGTGCCAGCAGCCGGACTAGCGGGAGGGGCAATGAGCAGTTCTTC. This gives the protein CASSRTSGRGNEQFF.

The V and J genes are TRBV7-8 and TRBJ2-5, with D maybe TRBD2 (5 bases). In germline, CDR1 is SGHVS, CDR2 FQNEAQ. The CDR3 is 13 residues long. The ends were cut back, 7 bases at V and 2 bases at J, with 11 bases in the middle. The CDR3 reads CASTGRVQETQYF. In DNA, the CDR3 is TGTGCCAGCACCGGGCGGGTTCAAGAGACCCAGTACTTC. Variable domain in full (rest from reference TRBV7-8 and TRBJ2-5): GAGVSQSPRYKVAKRGQDVALRCDPISGHVSLFWYQQALGQGPEFLTYFQNEAQLDKSGLPSDRFFAERPEGSVSTLKIQRTQQEDSAVYLCASTGRVQETQYFGPGTRLLVL.

The rearrangement uses TRBV5-1 and TRBJ1-4; tentatively, D is TRBD1 (5 bases). The germline V gene has CDR1 SGHRS and CDR2 YFSETQ. The V gene lost 4 bases and the J gene lost 3 bases, with 22 bases spanning the gap. CDR3 length: 18 amino acids. The CDR3 is CASSVTLRWGGSNEKLFF. The DNA of the CDR3 is TGCGCCAGCAGCGTTACCCTCCGTTGGGGGGGGTCTAATGAAAAACTGTTTTTT.

The V and J genes are TRBV7-9 and TRBJ2-5, with 11 nucleotides matching TRBD2. Germline V gene sequence: CDR1 SEHNR, CDR2 FQNEAQ (reference sequence). Trimming at V came to 5 bases and at J to 4 bases, leaving 3 bases not matched to a gene. The CDR3 runs 14 residues. As DNA, the CDR3 is TGTGCCAGCAGCGAGACTAGCGGGACAGAGACCCAGTACTTC. It codes for CASSETSGTETQYF.

V usage is TRBV25-1 and J usage is TRBJ2-7, with 11 positions matching TRBD2. The CDR3 loop spans 15 amino acids. The V gene end was trimmed by 3 bases and the J gene end by 3 bases; junction bases not matched to a gene: 4. CDR1 MGHDK and CDR2 SYGVNS come from the germline V gene. The CDR3 spells CASSDSGTSGYEQYF. The CDR3 DNA sequence: TGTGCCAGCAGTGATTCTGGGACTAGCGGCTACGAGCAGTACTTC.